Given below is one TCR beta chain in context. This entry is derived from a study of T cells in narcolepsy. Clones were sequenced by immunoSEQ multiplex PCR, and TCRdb holds only the in-frame ones, with some missing. This table has about 30,000 clones, over 80% appearing once. Germline loops: CDR1 MNHNY, CDR2 SVGAGI (reference sequence). The CDR3 length is 15 residues. The V end was cut by 2 bases, the J end by 4 bases, with 11 bases between. This sequence was found in a human donor in good health. The chain links TRBV6-6 to TRBJ2-2; D might be TRBD1 (5 bases). What was sequenced was memory (CD45RA-) CD4+ T cells from blood. The CDR3 DNA follows: TGTGCCAGCAGTTACGGCGGACAAATCACCGGGGAGCTGTTTTTT. Translating gives CASSYGGQITGELFF.